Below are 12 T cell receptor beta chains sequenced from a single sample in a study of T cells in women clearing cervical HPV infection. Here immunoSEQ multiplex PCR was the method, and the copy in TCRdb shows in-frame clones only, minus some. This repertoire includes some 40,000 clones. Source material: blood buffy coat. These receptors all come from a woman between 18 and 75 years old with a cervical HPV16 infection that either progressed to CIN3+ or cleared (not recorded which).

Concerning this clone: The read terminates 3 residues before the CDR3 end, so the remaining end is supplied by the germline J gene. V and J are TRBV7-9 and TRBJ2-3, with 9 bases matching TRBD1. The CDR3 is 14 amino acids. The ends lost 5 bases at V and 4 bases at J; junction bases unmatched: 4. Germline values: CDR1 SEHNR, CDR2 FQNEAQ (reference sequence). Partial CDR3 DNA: TGTGCCAGCAGCCCCGGACAGGGGTCAGATACG. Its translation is CASSPGQGSDT. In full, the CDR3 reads CASSPGQGSDTQYF.

CDR3 region: CASSLSRDYGYTF. CDR3 DNA, as far as it was read: TGTGCCAGCAGCTTAAGCAGGGACTATGGC. V gene TRBV7-6 combines with J gene TRBJ1-2, with D possibly TRBD1 on 5 matching bases. The CDR3 end lies 3 residues beyond the end of the read and is filled in from the germline J gene. Per germline, CDR1 SGHVS and CDR2 FNYEAQ. The CDR3 totals 13 residues. V was cut by 2 bases and J by 3 bases, with 7 bases left in between.

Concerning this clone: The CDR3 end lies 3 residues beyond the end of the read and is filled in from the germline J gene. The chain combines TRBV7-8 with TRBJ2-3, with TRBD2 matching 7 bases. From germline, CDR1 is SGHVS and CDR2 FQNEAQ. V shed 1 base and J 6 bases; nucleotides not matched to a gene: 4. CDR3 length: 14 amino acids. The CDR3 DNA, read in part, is TGTGCCAGCAGCTTAGGGCGGGAGACCGATACG. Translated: CASSLGRETDT. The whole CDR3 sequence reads CASSLGRETDTQYF.

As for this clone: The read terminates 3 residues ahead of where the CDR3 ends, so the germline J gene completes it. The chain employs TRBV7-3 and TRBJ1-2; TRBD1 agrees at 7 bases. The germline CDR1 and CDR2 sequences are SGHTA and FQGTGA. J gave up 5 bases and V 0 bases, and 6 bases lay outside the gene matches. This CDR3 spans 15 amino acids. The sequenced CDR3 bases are TGTGCCAGCAGCTTAACAGGGACAGCCCAGTATGGC. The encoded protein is CASSLTGTAQYG. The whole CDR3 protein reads CASSLTGTAQYGYTF.

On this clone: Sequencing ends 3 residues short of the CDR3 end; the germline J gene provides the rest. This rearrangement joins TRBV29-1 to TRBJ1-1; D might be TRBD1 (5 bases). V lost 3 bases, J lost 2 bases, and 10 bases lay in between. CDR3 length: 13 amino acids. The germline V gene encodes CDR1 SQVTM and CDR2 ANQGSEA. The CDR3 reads CSVEGLYNTEAFF. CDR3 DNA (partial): TGCAGCGTTGAGGGACTCTACAACACTGAA.

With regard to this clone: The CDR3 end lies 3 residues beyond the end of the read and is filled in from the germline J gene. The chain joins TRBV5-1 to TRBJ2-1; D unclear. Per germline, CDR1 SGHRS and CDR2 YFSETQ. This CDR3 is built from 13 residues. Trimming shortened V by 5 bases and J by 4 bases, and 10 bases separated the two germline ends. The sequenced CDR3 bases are TGCGCCAGCAGGGGCCAAGGATACAATGAG. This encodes CASRGQGYNE. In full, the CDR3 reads CASRGQGYNEQFF.

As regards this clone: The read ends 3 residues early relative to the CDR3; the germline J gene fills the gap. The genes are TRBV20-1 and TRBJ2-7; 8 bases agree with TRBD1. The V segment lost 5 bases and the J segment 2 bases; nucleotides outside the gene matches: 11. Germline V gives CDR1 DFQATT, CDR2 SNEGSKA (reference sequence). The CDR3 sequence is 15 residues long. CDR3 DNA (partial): TGCAGTGCTGGGACCGGGACAGGAGCCCCCTACGAG. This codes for CSAGTGTGAPYE. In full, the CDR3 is CSAGTGTGAPYEQYF.

CDR3 DNA, as far as it was read: TGTGCCTGGAAACAGTCATCCTACAATGAG. Translation: CAWKQSSYNE. The CDR3 in its entirety is CAWKQSSYNEQFF. J is TRBJ2-1 and V is TRBV30; no clear D. The read stops 3 residues short of the end of the CDR3; the missing end is completed from the germline J gene. The V end was cut by 4 bases, the J end by 1 base, with 8 bases between. This CDR3 has 13 residues. Per germline, CDR1 GTSNPN and CDR2 SVGIG (reference sequence).

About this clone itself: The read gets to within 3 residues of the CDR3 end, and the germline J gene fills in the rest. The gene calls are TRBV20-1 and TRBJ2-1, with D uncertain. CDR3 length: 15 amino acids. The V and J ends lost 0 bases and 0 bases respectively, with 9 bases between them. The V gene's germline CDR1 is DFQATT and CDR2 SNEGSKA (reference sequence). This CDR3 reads CSARDSSSSYNEQFF. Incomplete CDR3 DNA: TGCAGTGCTAGAGATAGCTCTAGCTCCTACAATGAG.

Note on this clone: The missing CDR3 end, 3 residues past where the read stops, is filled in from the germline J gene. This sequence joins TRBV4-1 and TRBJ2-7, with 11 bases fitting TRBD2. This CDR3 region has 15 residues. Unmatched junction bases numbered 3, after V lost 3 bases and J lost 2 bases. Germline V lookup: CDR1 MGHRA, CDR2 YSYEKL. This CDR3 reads CASSQGLADTYEQYF. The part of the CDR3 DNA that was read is TGCGCCAGCAGCCAGGGACTAGCGGATACCTACGAG.

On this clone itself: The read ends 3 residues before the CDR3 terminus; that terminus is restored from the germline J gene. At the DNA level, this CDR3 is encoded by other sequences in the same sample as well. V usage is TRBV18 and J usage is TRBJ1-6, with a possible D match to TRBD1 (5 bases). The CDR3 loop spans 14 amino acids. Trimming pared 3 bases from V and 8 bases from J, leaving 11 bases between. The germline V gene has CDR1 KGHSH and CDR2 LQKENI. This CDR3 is CASSPGGFDSPLHF. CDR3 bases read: TGTGCCAGCTCACCGGGGGGATTTGATTCACCC.

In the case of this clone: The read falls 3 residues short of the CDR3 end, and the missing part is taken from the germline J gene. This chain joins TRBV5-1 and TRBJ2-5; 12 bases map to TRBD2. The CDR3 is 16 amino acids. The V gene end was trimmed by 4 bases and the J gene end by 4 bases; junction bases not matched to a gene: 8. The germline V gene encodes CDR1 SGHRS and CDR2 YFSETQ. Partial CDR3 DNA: TGCGCCAGCAGCATATTCTCTAGCGGGGGGGGAGAGACC. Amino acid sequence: CASSIFSSGGGET. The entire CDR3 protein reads CASSIFSSGGGETQYF.